Following are 23 T cell receptor beta chains from one sample sequenced in a study of blood T cell repertoires in COVID-19. Clones were sequenced by immunoSEQ multiplex PCR, and TCRdb holds only the in-frame ones, with some missing. In the table there are 23,000 or so clones, around 94% of which are singletons. The sequenced sample consisted of peripheral blood. Receptors originate from a woman aged 50 to 60 with active COVID-19.

The chain employs TRBV6-5 and TRBJ1-2, with D maybe TRBD1 (5 bases). In germline, CDR1 is MNHEY, CDR2 SVGAGI. Trimming removed 6 bases from V and 3 bases from J, with 14 bases in between. This CDR3 has 14 residues. The CDR3 region is CASSGWGSHYGYTF. The CDR3 DNA sequence: TGTGCCAGCAGCGGGTGGGGCAGCCACTATGGCTACACCTTC.

The rearrangement uses TRBV19 and TRBJ2-3, with TRBD2 matching over 15 bases. Per germline, CDR1 LNHDA and CDR2 SQIVND (reference sequence). Trimming at V came to 6 bases and at J to 1 base, leaving 8 bases not matched to a gene. This CDR3 contains 18 residues. This CDR3 is CASRSGTSGRPRTDTQYF. DNA for the CDR3: TGTGCCAGTAGATCAGGGACTAGCGGGAGGCCCCGCACAGATACGCAGTATTTT.

The J gene is TRBJ2-5, the V gene TRBV27; a possible D gene is TRBD2 (7 bases). CDR1 is MNHEY, CDR2 SMNVEV, per germline (reference sequence). This CDR3 comprises 16 residues. The V and J ends lost 5 bases and 5 bases respectively, with 21 bases between them. The DNA of the CDR3 is TGTGCCAGCAGTCTGCAATGGGGGGGGCCGGTGGAGACCCAGTACTTC. This translates into CASSLQWGGPVETQYF.

The chain employs TRBV3-1 (or the pseudogene TRBV3-2) and TRBJ2-1; D might be TRBD1 (6 bases). The V and J ends lost 1 base and 6 bases respectively, with 16 bases between them. CDR1 and CDR2 from the germline V gene are LGHDT and YNNKEL (reference sequence). The CDR3 extends over 16 amino acids. DNA for the CDR3: TGTGCCAGCAGCCAAGTGACAGGACCCAACTTCAATGAGCAGTTCTTC. Amino acid sequence: CASSQVTGPNFNEQFF.

CDR3 DNA: TGCAGTGCTAGTACTAGCGGGAGCCAATACGAGCAGTACGTC. It translates to CSASTSGSQYEQYV. The J gene is TRBJ2-7, the V gene TRBV20-1; the match to TRBD2 covers 11 bases. Germline CDR1 DFQATT, CDR2 SNEGSKA (reference sequence). The CDR3 is 14 residues long. J was trimmed by 4 bases and V by 3 bases; bases with no gene match: 5.

The rearrangement uses TRBV10-2 and TRBJ1-2; D is ambiguous. V lost 1 base, J lost 4 bases, and 10 bases lay in between. CDR3 length: 14 amino acids. From germline, CDR1 is WSHSY and CDR2 SAAADI. As DNA, the CDR3 is TGCGCCAGCAGTGAGTTTTCCGGGTTCTATGGCTACACCTTC. Protein sequence: CASSEFSGFYGYTF.

This chain joins TRBV24-1 and TRBJ1-1, with a tentative D call TRBD1 (5 bases). Trimming left V 4 bases short and J 5 bases short, with 10 bases between. Germline lookup yields CDR1 KGHDR and CDR2 SFDVKD. CDR3 length equals 13 residues. CDR3 sequence: CATSERGGTEAFF. The CDR3 DNA is TGTGCCACCAGTGAGCGGGGGGGGACTGAAGCTTTCTTT.

The chain recombines TRBV6-4 with TRBJ2-1, with a possible D match to TRBD2 (6 bases). CDR1 and CDR2 (germline): MRHNA, SNTAGT. V was cut by 10 bases and J by 10 bases, with 26 bases left in between. The length of the CDR3 is 15 residues. The CDR3 protein is CATSHRDFSLGEQFF. DNA for the CDR3: TGTGCCACCAGCCACCGGGACTTTTCCCTGGGGGAGCAGTTCTTC.

Here the CDR3 reads CASSSHRTGTYGYTF. In DNA form, the CDR3 reads TGTGCCAGCAGCTCCCACCGGACAGGAACCTATGGCTACACCTTC. V and J are TRBV7-2 and TRBJ1-2, with TRBD1 identical over 7 bases. This CDR3 comprises 15 residues. Germline V gene sequence: CDR1 SGHTA, CDR2 FQGNSA. Germline trimming cut 4 bases from V and 4 bases from J; bases unmatched to any gene: 9.

The V call is TRBV12-5, the J call TRBJ2-1, with TRBD1 identical over 8 bases. Germline CDR1 is LGHNT and CDR2 is FRNRAP. CDR3 size: 15 residues. The ends lost 3 bases at V and 6 bases at J; junction bases unmatched: 7. This CDR3 reads CASGFLDREGNEQFF. CDR3 nucleotide sequence: TGTGCTAGTGGTTTTTTGGACAGGGAAGGCAATGAGCAGTTCTTC.

The chain is built from TRBV18 and TRBJ2-6; D perhaps matches TRBD1 (6 bases). The germline gives CDR1 KGHSH, CDR2 LQKENI. The V end was cut by 2 bases, the J end by 2 bases, with 7 bases between. The CDR3 totals 15 residues. CDR3 in DNA: TGTGCCAGCTCACCATCAGGGGCTGGGGCCAACGTCCTGACTTTC. This gives the protein CASSPSGAGANVLTF. Using reference TRBV18 and TRBJ2-6 for the parts outside the CDR3, the full variable domain is NAGVMQNPRHLVRRRGQEARLRCSPMKGHSHVYWYRQLPEEGLKFMVYLQKENIIDESGMPKERFSAEFPKEGPSILRIQQVVRGDSAAYFCASSPSGAGANVLTFGAGSRLTVL.

V is TRBV2 and J is TRBJ2-2; 9 bases fit TRBD1. J was trimmed by 2 bases and V by 11 bases; bases with no gene match: 3. This CDR3 has 13 residues. Germline assignment: CDR1 SNHLY and CDR2 FYNNEI. For the CDR3, the DNA is TGTGCCGGGGGACAGGGAAACACCGGGGAGCTGTTTTTT. It is translated as CAGGQGNTGELFF.

V gene TRBV9 combines with J gene TRBJ2-5, with D perhaps matching TRBD1 (6 bases). The CDR3 extends over 14 amino acids. Germline V gene data show CDR1 as SGDLS and CDR2 as YYNGEE. Trimming took off 3 bases at V and 2 bases at J, with 11 bases between the two ends. CDR3 coding DNA: TGTGCCAGCAGCGCCGGGACACATCAAGAGACCCAGTACTTC. Its protein is CASSAGTHQETQYF.

The rearrangement links TRBV7-6 to TRBJ2-5; D remains ambiguous. V lost 3 bases and J lost 4, with 3 bases in between. Germline values: CDR1 SGHVS, CDR2 FNYEAQ. CDR3 length: 11 residues. The CDR3 DNA sequence: TGTGCCAGCAGCTTGGCAGAGACCCAGTACTTC. Translated, it gives CASSLAETQYF.

The chain has TRBV2 and TRBJ2-5; the D gene is possibly TRBD2 (6 bases). The CDR3 has 15 amino acids. Germline CDR1 is SNHLY and CDR2 is FYNNEI. Between the trimmed V and J ends, which lost 4 bases and 5 bases, there was a span of 17 bases. The CDR3 DNA is TGTGCCAGCAGTGTCGCGGGGCCTAGGCGGGAGACCCAGTACTTC. Its protein is CASSVAGPRRETQYF. Full variable domain (remainder filled in from reference TRBV2 and TRBJ2-5): EPEVTQTPSHQVTQMGQEVILRCVPISNHLYFYWYRQILGQKVEFLVSFYNNEISEKSEIFDDQFSVERPDGSNFTLKIRSTKLEDSAMYFCASSVAGPRRETQYFGPGTRLLVL.

The chain has TRBV20-1 and TRBJ2-7, with 10 bases fitting TRBD2. The CDR3 length is 14 residues. CDR1 is DFQATT and CDR2 is SNEGSKA in the germline V gene (reference sequence). Losses at the gene ends were 3 bases for V and 3 bases for J; bases not matched to a gene: 5. The CDR3 DNA sequence: TGCAGTGCTAGTTTGGCTAGCGGGAGCTACGAGCAGTACTTC. Its translation: CSASLASGSYEQYF.

This chain uses TRBV14 with TRBJ2-7; unclear D gene. The CDR3 totals 13 residues. V was pared by 0 bases and J by 0 bases, with 3 bases between. The germline gives CDR1 SGHDN, CDR2 FVKESK. The CDR3 DNA sequence: TGTGCCAGCAGCCAAGACAGCTCCTACGAGCAGTACTTC. Translated: CASSQDSSYEQYF.

The chain uses TRBV28 and TRBJ2-3; D possibly corresponds to TRBD2 (6 bases). The germline V gene has CDR1 MDHEN and CDR2 SYDVKM. Trimming cost V 8 bases and J 1 base, with 10 bases left between them. The CDR3 consists of 13 residues. The CDR3, as DNA: TGTGCCAGCGGCGGGACTCGCACAGATACGCAGTATTTT. Amino acids: CASGGTRTDTQYF.

The rearrangement joins TRBV3-1 (or the pseudogene TRBV3-2) to TRBJ2-5, with D tentatively TRBD2 (6 bases). This CDR3 region has 14 residues. Trimming shortened V by 6 bases and J by 2 bases, and 13 bases separated the two germline ends. Germline loops: CDR1 LGHDT, CDR2 YNNKEL (reference sequence). As DNA, the CDR3 is TGTGCCAGCAGGCGGAGGGTATCTCAAGAGACCCAGTACTTC. It specifies CASRRRVSQETQYF.

V gene TRBV28 combines with J gene TRBJ2-7; TRBD2 is a possible D gene (6 bases). CDR1 is MDHEN, CDR2 SYDVKM, per germline. The V end was cut by 4 bases, the J end by 7 bases, with 8 bases between. This CDR3 is 11 amino acids long. CDR3 nucleotides: TGTGCCAGCAGTTCGGGACTGGAGCAGTACTTC. Its protein is CASSSGLEQYF. The full variable domain, its missing parts supplied by reference TRBV28 and TRBJ2-7, is DVKVTQSSRYLVKRTGEKVFLECVQDMDHENMFWYRQDPGLGLRLIYFSYDVKMKEKGDIPEGYSVSREKKERFSLILESASTNQTSMYLCASSSGLEQYFGPGTRLTVT.

This rearrangement joins TRBV6-5 to TRBJ1-1; D is unclear. The CDR3 is 15 residues long. CDR1 is MNHEY and CDR2 is SVGAGI in the germline V gene. The V gene lost 4 bases and the J gene lost 2 bases, with 14 bases spanning the gap. The CDR3 DNA reads as TGTGCCAGCAGTTCTATATCGTTCTTAAACACTGAAGCTTTCTTT. Translating gives CASSSISFLNTEAFF.

CDR3 protein: CATSGQGDSPLHF. In DNA, the CDR3 is TGTGCCACCTCCGGACAGGGGGATTCACCCCTCCACTTT. V gene TRBV27 combines with J gene TRBJ1-6, with TRBD1 matching 10 bases. Germline trimming cut 10 bases from V and 8 bases from J; bases unmatched to any gene: 5. The CDR3 is 13 amino acids. The V gene's germline CDR1 is MNHEY and CDR2 SMNVEV (reference sequence).

This clone was observed once. The chain recombines TRBV21-1 with TRBJ1-3; the DNA was not compared with TRBD1, the D call given in the table. TRBV21-1 is a listed pseudogene. The CDR3 runs to 15 residues. The CDR3 DNA reads as TGTGCCAGCAGCGCCCGGGACAGGAACAGAAACACCATATATTTT. Amino acids: CASSARDRNRNTIYF.